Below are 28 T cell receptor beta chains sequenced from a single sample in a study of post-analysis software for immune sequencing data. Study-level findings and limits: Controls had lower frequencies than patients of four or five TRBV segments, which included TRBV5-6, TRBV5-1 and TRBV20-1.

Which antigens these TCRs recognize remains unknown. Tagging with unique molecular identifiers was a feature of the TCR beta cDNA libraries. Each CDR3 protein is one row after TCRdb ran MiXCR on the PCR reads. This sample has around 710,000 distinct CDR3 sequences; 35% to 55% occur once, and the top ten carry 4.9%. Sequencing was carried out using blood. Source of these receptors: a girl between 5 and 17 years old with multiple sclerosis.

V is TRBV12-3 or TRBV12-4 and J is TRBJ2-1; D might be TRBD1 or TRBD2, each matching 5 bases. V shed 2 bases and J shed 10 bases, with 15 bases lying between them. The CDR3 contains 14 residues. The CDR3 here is CASSLQQLGTEQFF. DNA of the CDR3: TGTGCCAGCAGTTTACAACAACTAGGGACCGAGCAGTTCTTC.

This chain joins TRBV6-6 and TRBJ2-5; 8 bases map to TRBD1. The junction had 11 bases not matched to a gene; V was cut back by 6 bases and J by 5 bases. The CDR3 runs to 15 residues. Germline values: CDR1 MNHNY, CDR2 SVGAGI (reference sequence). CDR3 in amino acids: CASSPSRGLGETQYF. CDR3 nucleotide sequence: TGTGCCAGCAGCCCGTCCAGGGGGCTCGGGGAGACCCAGTACTTC.

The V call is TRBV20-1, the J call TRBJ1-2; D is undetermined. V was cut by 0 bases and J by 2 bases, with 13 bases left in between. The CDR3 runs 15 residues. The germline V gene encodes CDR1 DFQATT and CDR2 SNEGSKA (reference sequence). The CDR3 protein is CSARDSDMLNYGYTF. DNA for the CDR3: TGCAGTGCTAGAGATAGCGACATGCTGAACTATGGCTACACCTTC.

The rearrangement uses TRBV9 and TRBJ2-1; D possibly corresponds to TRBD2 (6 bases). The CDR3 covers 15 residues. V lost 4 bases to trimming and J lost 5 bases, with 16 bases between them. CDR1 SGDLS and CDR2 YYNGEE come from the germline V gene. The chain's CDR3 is CASSPNGRGNNEQFF. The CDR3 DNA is TGTGCCAGCAGCCCCAACGGGCGGGGAAACAATGAGCAGTTCTTC.

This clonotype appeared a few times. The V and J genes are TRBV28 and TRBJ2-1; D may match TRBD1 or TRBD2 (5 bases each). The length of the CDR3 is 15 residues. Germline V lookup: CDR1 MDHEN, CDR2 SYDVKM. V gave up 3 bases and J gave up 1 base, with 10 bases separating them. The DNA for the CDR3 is TGTGCCAGCAGTTTTGGGGACCGATCCTACAATGAGCAGTTCTTC. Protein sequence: CASSFGDRSYNEQFF.

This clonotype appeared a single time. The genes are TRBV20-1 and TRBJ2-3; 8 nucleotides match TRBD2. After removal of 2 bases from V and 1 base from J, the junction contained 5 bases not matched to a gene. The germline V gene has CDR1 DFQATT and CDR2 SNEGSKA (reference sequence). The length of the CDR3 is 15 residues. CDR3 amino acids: CSARHAGGRTDTQYF. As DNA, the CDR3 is TGCAGTGCTAGACACGCGGGAGGACGCACAGATACGCAGTATTTT.

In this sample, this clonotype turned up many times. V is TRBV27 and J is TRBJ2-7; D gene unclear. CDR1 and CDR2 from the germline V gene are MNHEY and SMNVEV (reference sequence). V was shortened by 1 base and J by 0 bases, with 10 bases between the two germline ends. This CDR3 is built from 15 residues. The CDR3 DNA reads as TGTGCCAGCAGTTTATTCCTGGGCGGCTCCTACGAGCAGTACTTC. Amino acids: CASSLFLGGSYEQYF.

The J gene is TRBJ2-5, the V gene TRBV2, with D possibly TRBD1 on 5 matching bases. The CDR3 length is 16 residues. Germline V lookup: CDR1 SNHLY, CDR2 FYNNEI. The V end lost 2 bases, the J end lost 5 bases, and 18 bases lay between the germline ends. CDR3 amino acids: CASSESPLLGAETQYF. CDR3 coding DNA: TGTGCCAGCAGTGAAAGCCCCCTCCTTGGGGCGGAGACCCAGTACTTC.

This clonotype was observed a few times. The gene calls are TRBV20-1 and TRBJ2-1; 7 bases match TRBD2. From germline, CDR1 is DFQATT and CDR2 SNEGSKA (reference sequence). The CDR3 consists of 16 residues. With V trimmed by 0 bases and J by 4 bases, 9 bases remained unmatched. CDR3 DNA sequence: TGCAGTGCTAGAGATTGGCGGGAGACAAGGTACAATGAGCAGTTCTTC. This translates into CSARDWRETRYNEQFF.

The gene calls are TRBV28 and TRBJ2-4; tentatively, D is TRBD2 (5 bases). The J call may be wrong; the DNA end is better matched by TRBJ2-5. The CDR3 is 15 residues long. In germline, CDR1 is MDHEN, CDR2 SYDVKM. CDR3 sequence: CASRDSARIRETQYF. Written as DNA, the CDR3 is TGTGCCAGCAGGGACTCGGCTCGAATTCGGGAGACCCAGTACTTC.

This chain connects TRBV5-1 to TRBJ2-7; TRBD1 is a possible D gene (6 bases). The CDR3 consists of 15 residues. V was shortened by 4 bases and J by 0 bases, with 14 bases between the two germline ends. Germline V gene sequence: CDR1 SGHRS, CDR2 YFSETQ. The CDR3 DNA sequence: TGCGCCAGCAGCCCAGGGGACCGGGTCTCCTACGAGCAGTACTTC. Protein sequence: CASSPGDRVSYEQYF.

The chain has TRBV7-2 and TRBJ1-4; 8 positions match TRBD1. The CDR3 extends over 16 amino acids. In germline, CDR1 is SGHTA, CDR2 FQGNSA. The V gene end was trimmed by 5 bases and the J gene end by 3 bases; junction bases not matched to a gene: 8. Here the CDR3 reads CASSITGGAPNEKLFF. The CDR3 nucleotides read TGTGCCAGCAGCATAACAGGGGGAGCACCTAATGAAAAACTGTTTTTT.

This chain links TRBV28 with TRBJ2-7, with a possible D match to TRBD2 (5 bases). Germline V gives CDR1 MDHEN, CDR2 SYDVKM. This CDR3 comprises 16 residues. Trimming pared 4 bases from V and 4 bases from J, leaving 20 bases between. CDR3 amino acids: CASSSPGNSGLYEQYF. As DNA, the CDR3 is TGTGCCAGCAGTTCCCCGGGGAACAGTGGGTTATACGAGCAGTACTTC.

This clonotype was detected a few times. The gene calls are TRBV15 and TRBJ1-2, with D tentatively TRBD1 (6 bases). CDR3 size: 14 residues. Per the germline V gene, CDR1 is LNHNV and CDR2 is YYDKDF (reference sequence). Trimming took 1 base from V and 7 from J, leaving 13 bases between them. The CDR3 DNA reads TGTGCCACCAGCAGAGTGGGGGGGCCGGGTGGCTACACCTTC. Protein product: CATSRVGGPGGYTF.

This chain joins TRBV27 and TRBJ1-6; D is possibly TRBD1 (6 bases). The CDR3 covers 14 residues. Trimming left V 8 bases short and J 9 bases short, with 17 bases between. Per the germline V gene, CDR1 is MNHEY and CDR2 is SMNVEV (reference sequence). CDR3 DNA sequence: TGTGCCAGCGCGACACAGGGTGGATCTTCACCCCTCCACTTT. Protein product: CASATQGGSSPLHF.

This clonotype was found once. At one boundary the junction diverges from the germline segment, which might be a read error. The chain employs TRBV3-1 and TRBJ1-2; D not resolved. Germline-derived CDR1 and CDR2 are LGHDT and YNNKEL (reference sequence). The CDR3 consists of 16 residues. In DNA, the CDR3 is TGTGCCGGCAGCCAAGATCTTAGGCCAGGCCTCGAGGGCTACACCTTC. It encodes CAGSQDLRPGLEGYTF.

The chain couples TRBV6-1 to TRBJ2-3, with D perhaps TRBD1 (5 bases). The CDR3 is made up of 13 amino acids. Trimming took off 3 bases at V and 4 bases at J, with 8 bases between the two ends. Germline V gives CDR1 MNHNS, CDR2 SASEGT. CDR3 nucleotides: TGTGCCAGCAGTGAGGGGCCCCCAGATACGCAGTATTTT. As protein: CASSEGPPDTQYF.

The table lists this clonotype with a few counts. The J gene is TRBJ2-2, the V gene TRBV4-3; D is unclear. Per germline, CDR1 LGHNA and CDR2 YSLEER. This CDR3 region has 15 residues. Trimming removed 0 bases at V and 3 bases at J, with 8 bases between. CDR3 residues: CASSQDRPHTGELFF. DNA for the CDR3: TGCGCCAGCAGCCAAGATCGGCCCCACACCGGGGAGCTGTTTTTT.

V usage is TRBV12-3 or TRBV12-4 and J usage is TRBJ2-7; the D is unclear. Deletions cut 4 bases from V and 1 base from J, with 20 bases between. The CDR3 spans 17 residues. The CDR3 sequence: CASSSASRVRISYEQYF. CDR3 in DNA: TGTGCCAGCAGTTCCGCCTCTAGAGTAAGGATATCCTACGAGCAGTACTTC.

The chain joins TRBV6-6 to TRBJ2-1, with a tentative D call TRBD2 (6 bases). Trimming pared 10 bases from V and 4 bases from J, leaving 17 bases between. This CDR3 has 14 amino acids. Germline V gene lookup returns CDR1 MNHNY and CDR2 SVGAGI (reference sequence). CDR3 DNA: TGTGCCACCGCGGGGACCGCCGAATACAATGAGCAGTTCTTC. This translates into CATAGTAEYNEQFF.

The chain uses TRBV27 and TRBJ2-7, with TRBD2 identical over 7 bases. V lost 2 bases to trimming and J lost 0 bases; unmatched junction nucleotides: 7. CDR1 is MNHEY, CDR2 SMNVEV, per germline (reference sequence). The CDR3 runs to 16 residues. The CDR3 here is CASSLRWAGVSYEQYF. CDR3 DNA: TGTGCCAGCAGTTTAAGGTGGGCGGGAGTCTCCTACGAGCAGTACTTC.

CDR3 DNA: TGTGCCAGCAGCCCAACGAGGGCGGGGGATGAGCAGTTCTTC. Translation gives CASSPTRAGDEQFF. The chain recombines TRBV27 with TRBJ2-1; TRBD2 matches at 7 bases. The CDR3 runs 14 residues. CDR1 MNHEY and CDR2 SMNVEV come from the germline V gene (reference sequence). The V and J ends lost 6 bases and 8 bases, in that order; junction bases with no gene match: 10.

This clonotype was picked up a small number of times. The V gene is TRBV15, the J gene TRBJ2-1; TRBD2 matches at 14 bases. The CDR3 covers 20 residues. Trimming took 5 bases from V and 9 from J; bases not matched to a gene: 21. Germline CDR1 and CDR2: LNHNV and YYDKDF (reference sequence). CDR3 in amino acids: CATSPATGEFRLAGGGEQFF. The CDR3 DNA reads TGTGCCACCAGCCCAGCGACAGGGGAGTTCAGACTAGCGGGAGGGGGTGAGCAGTTCTTC.

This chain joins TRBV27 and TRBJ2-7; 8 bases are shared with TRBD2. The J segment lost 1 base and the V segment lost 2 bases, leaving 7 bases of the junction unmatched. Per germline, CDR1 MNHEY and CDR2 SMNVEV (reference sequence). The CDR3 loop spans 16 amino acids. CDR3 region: CASSLRASGRSYEQYF. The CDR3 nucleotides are TGTGCCAGCAGTTTAAGGGCTAGCGGGCGATCCTACGAGCAGTACTTC.

The CDR3: CASRFKVDTQYF. The CDR3 bases are TGTGCCAGCAGGTTCAAGGTGGATACGCAGTATTTT. The rearrangement links TRBV12-3 or TRBV12-4 to TRBJ2-3; D is ambiguous. The CDR3 runs 12 residues. The V gene lost 6 bases and the J gene lost 6 bases, with 10 bases spanning the gap.

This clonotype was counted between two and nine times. This CDR3 reads CASTPTDTQNNEQFF. CDR3 DNA: TGTGCCAGCACCCCAACAGACACACAAAACAATGAGCAGTTCTTC. The rearrangement uses TRBV5-6 and TRBJ2-1; D is unresolved. Germline V gene sequence: CDR1 SGHDT, CDR2 YYEEEE. The CDR3 covers 15 residues. V was trimmed by 6 bases and J by 5 bases, leaving 18 bases between them. The complete variable domain, with remaining parts taken from reference TRBV5-6 and TRBJ2-1, reads DAGVTQSPTHLIKTRGQQVTLRCSPKSGHDTVSWYQQALGQGPQFIFQYYEEEERQRGNFPDRFSGHQFPNYSSELNVNALLLGDSALYLCASTPTDTQNNEQFFGPGTRLTVL.

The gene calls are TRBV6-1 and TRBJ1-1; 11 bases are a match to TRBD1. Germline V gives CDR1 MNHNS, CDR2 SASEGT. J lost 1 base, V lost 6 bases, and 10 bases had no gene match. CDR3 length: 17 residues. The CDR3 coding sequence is TGTGCCAGCAGCCCGGTCCGGGACAGGGGGAGGAACACTGAAGCTTTCTTT. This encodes CASSPVRDRGRNTEAFF.

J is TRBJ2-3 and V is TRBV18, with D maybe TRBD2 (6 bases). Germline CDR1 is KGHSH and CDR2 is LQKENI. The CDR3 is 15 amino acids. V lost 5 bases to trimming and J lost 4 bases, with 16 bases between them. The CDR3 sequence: CASSIGGVAADTQYF. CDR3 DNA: TGTGCCAGCTCAATCGGCGGGGTTGCGGCAGATACGCAGTATTTT.